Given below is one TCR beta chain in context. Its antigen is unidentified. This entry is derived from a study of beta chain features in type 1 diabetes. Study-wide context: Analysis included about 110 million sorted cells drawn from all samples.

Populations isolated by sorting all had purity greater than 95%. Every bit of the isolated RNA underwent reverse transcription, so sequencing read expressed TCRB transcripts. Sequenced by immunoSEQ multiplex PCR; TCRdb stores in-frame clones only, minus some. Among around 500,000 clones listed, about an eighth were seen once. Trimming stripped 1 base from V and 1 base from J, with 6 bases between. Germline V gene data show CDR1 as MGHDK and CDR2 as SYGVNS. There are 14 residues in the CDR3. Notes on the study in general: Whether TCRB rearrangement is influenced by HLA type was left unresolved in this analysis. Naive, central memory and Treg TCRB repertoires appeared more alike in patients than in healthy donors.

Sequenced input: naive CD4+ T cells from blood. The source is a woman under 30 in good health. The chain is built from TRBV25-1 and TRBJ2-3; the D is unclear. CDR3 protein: CASSEFIGTDTQYF. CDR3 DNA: TGTGCCAGCAGTGAATTTATCGGCACAGATACGCAGTATTTT.